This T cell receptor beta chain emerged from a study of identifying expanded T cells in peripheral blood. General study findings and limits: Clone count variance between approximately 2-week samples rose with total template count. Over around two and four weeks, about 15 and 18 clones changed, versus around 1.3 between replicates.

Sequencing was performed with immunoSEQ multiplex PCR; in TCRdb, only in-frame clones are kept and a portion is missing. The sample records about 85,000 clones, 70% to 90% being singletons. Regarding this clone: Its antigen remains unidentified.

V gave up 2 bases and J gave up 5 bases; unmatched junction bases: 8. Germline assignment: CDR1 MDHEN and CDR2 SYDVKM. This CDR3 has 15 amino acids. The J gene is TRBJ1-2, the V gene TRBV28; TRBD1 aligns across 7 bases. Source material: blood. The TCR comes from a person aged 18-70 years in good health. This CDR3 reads CASSLPQGDRYGYTF. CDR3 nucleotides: TGTGCCAGCAGTTTACCGCAGGGGGACCGATATGGCTACACCTTC.